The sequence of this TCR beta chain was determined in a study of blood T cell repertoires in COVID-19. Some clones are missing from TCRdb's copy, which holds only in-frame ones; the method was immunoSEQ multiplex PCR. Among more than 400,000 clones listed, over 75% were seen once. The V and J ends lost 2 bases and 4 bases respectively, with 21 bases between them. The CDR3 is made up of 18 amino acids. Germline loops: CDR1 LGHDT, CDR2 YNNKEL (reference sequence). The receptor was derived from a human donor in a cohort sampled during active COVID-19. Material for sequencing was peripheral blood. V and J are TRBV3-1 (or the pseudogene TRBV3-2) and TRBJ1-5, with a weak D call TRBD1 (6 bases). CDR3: CASSQSDGMTGRNQPQHF. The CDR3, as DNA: TGTGCCAGCAGCCAATCAGACGGCATGACAGGACGGAATCAGCCCCAGCATTTT.